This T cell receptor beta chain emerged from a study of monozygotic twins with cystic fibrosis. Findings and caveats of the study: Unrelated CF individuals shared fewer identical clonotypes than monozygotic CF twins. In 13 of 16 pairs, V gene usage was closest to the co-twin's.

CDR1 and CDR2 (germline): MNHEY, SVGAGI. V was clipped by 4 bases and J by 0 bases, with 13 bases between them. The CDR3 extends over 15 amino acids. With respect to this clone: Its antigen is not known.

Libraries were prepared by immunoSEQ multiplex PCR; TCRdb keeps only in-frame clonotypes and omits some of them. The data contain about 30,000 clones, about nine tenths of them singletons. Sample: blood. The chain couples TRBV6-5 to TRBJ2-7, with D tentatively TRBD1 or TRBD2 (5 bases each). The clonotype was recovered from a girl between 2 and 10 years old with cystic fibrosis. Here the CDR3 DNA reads TGTGCCAGCAGTTCCGGGACGGCGAGCTCCTACGAGCAGTACTTC. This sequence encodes CASSSGTASSYEQYF.